This entry concerns a single TCR beta chain. The antigen is not known. Produced via immunoSEQ multiplex PCR; TCRdb's table is partial and in-frame only. The sample holds around 99,000 clones, approximately 86% seen once. The entry originates in a study of T cell responses to AZD1222 COVID-19 vaccine. Study-level findings and limits: Researchers report vaccine-associated CD4 TCRs spanning spike, with dominance at 160-218 and 743-854. The study identified only six AZD1222 recipients as seropositive at baseline. White British ancestry dominated among donors, who included more females, and clonal diversity was possibly underestimated. After two AZD1222 doses, spike-specific TCR breadth and depth rose versus day 0.

The CDR3 runs 17 residues. Germline values: CDR1 LNHDA, CDR2 SQIVND (reference sequence). The V end was cut by 5 bases, the J end by 0 bases, with 14 bases between. The TCR sequence derives from an adult in good health. The sample here was peripheral blood, taken on day 0 of AZD1222 vaccination. The chain is built from TRBV19 and TRBJ2-6, with a weak D call TRBD1 (5 bases). The CDR3 sequence: CASSDRPQGSGANVLTF. In DNA, the CDR3 is TGTGCCAGTAGTGACAGACCCCAGGGCTCTGGGGCCAACGTCCTGACTTTC.